One and the same sample provided the 2 T cell receptor beta chains below, sequenced in a study of blood T cell repertoires in COVID-19. This table comes from immunoSEQ multiplex PCR, and its TCRdb copy is limited to in-frame clones, with some not included. The sample holds 150,000 or so clones, roughly 73% seen once. Sample: peripheral blood. All receptors derive from a woman between 45 and 65 years old with active or convalescent COVID-19.

In its sample, this clone was seen many times. The CDR3 here is CSASRGFMNTEAFF. CDR3 coding DNA: TGCAGTGCTAGTCGGGGTTTCATGAACACTGAAGCTTTCTTT. The chain carries TRBV20-1 and TRBJ1-1, with D hard to call. V was shortened by 3 bases and J by 0 bases, with 11 bases between the two germline ends. CDR3 length: 14 amino acids. The germline gives CDR1 DFQATT, CDR2 SNEGSKA (reference sequence).

The chain couples TRBV28 to TRBJ1-2; 7 nucleotides agree with TRBD1. The CDR3 length is 14 residues. Germline V lookup: CDR1 MDHEN, CDR2 SYDVKM. The J segment lost 6 bases and the V segment lost 4 bases, leaving 8 bases of the junction unmatched. The CDR3 region is CASSSSGTANGYTF. Written as DNA, the CDR3 is TGTGCCAGCAGTTCCTCCGGGACAGCAAATGGCTACACCTTC.